The rows below give T cell receptor beta chains drawn from one sample of a study of cytomegalovirus exposure and HLA in healthy donors. TCRdb's copy holds only in-frame clones and misses some; the assay was immunoSEQ multiplex PCR. The sample holds about 110,000 clones, around 75% seen once. The source material was PBMCs. All receptors derive from a male donor in good health and CMV-seropositive. Each CDR3 is given with its conserved first and last residue. Fields, in order: clone size, V gene, D gene, J gene, CDR3 protein, CDR3 DNA. D genes are given only for firm matches. The listing skips clone size in some rows; elsewhere it reads once, few, many or a size class.

abundance: NA; v_gene: TRBV19; d_gene: TRBD1; j_gene: TRBJ2-2; CDR3aa: CASRKDRGKTGELFF; CDR3nt: TGTGCCAGTAGAAAAGACAGGGGAAAAACCGGGGAGCTGTTTTTT
abundance: NA; v_gene: TRBV27; d_gene: NA; j_gene: TRBJ2-4; CDR3aa: CASSPVEMVGRNIQYF; CDR3nt: TGTGCCAGCAGCCCCGTTGAAATGGTGGGGCGGAACATTCAGTACTTC
abundance: NA; v_gene: TRBV11-2; d_gene: TRBD1; j_gene: TRBJ1-2; CDR3aa: CASSPTGTYGYTF; CDR3nt: TGTGCCAGCAGCCCGACAGGGACCTATGGCTACACCTTC
abundance: NA; v_gene: TRBV18; d_gene: TRBD1; j_gene: TRBJ2-7; CDR3aa: CASSLLTGKGETYEQYF; CDR3nt: TGTGCCAGCTCACTCTTGACAGGGAAGGGAGAGACCTACGAGCAGTACTTC
abundance: NA; v_gene: TRBV27; d_gene: NA; j_gene: TRBJ1-1; CDR3aa: CASSMGQLKGGAFF; CDR3nt: TGTGCCAGCAGTATGGGACAACTGAAAGGTGGAGCTTTCTTT
abundance: NA; v_gene: TRBV28; d_gene: NA; j_gene: TRBJ1-4; CDR3aa: CASSIPQGAGREKLFF; CDR3nt: TGTGCCAGCAGTATCCCCCAAGGGGCCGGGAGAGAAAAACTGTTTTTT
abundance: NA; v_gene: TRBV5-1; d_gene: NA; j_gene: TRBJ2-3; CDR3aa: CASSRTASAGDTQYF; CDR3nt: TGCGCCAGCAGCCGTACAGCTAGCGCAGGAGATACGCAGTATTTT
abundance: NA; v_gene: TRBV6-5; d_gene: NA; j_gene: TRBJ2-1; CDR3aa: CASSYESYAGPNEQFF; CDR3nt: TGTGCCAGCAGTTACGAGTCTTACGCGGGTCCCAATGAGCAGTTCTTC
abundance: once; v_gene: TRBV7-6; d_gene: NA; j_gene: TRBJ1-1; CDR3aa: CASSFFRDTEAFF; CDR3nt: TGTGCCAGCAGCTTTTTCAGGGACACTGAAGCTTTCTTT
abundance: NA; v_gene: TRBV27; d_gene: NA; j_gene: TRBJ2-5; CDR3aa: CASSTRQVFQETQYF; CDR3nt: TGTGCCAGCAGTACTAGACAGGTCTTTCAAGAGACCCAGTACTTC
abundance: few; v_gene: TRBV6-6; d_gene: TRBD2; j_gene: TRBJ2-2; CDR3aa: CASSYAGSGAGELFF; CDR3nt: TGTGCCAGCAGTTACGCGGGTAGCGGGGCCGGGGAGCTGTTTTTT
abundance: once; v_gene: TRBV5-1; d_gene: NA; j_gene: TRBJ2-2; CDR3aa: CASSSDHAGQQNTGELFF; CDR3nt: TGCGCCAGCAGCTCCGACCATGCGGGACAGCAAAACACCGGGGAGCTGTTTTTT
abundance: NA; v_gene: TRBV5-4; d_gene: NA; j_gene: TRBJ2-2; CDR3aa: CASSALGGPGELFF; CDR3nt: TGTGCCAGCAGCGCATTGGGGGGGCCCGGGGAGCTGTTTTTT
abundance: NA; v_gene: TRBV7-8; d_gene: NA; j_gene: TRBJ1-1; CDR3aa: CASSALEGRNTEAFF; CDR3nt: TGTGCCAGCAGCGCACTAGAGGGCCGGAACACTGAAGCTTTCTTT
abundance: once; v_gene: TRBV7-2; d_gene: NA; j_gene: TRBJ2-7; CDR3aa: CASSLLDSGPYEQYF; CDR3nt: TGTGCCAGCAGCTTGTTGGACAGCGGCCCCTACGAGCAGTACTTC
abundance: NA; v_gene: TRBV4-3; d_gene: TRBD1; j_gene: TRBJ1-1; CDR3aa: CASSHPDKTGNGLAFF; CDR3nt: TGCGCCAGCAGCCATCCCGATAAGACAGGGAATGGATTAGCTTTCTTT
abundance: NA; v_gene: TRBV9; d_gene: NA; j_gene: TRBJ1-1; CDR3aa: CASSPRQLNTEAFF; CDR3nt: TGTGCCAGCAGCCCTCGACAGTTGAACACTGAAGCTTTCTTT
abundance: NA; v_gene: TRBV4-1; d_gene: TRBD2; j_gene: TRBJ2-7; CDR3aa: CASSQGPSGIVYEQYF; CDR3nt: TGCGCCAGCAGCCAAGGTCCTAGCGGGATTGTCTACGAGCAGTACTTC
abundance: few; v_gene: TRBV15; d_gene: TRBD2; j_gene: TRBJ2-2; CDR3aa: CATSLRSGGATGELFF; CDR3nt: TGTGCCACCAGCCTCCGTAGCGGGGGGGCAACCGGGGAGCTGTTTTTT
abundance: NA; v_gene: TRBV9; d_gene: TRBD1; j_gene: TRBJ1-4; CDR3aa: CASSVGVDRVGEKLFF; CDR3nt: TGTGCCAGCAGCGTAGGAGTCGACAGGGTGGGAGAAAAACTGTTTTTT
abundance: once; v_gene: TRBV28; d_gene: NA; j_gene: TRBJ1-4; CDR3aa: CASSFGVMRANEKLFF; CDR3nt: TGTGCCAGCAGCTTCGGGGTAATGCGGGCTAATGAAAAACTGTTTTTT
abundance: NA; v_gene: TRBV2; d_gene: TRBD1; j_gene: TRBJ2-3; CDR3aa: CAGGTGIKDTQYF; CDR3nt: TGTGCCGGGGGGACAGGGATTAAAGATACGCAGTATTTT
abundance: NA; v_gene: TRBV5-8; d_gene: NA; j_gene: TRBJ1-1; CDR3aa: CASSLPGAVNTEAFF; CDR3nt: TGTGCCAGCAGTTTGCCAGGGGCGGTGAACACTGAAGCTTTCTTT
abundance: NA; v_gene: TRBV7-2; d_gene: TRBD2; j_gene: TRBJ2-7; CDR3aa: CASSLGVAGEQYF; CDR3nt: TGTGCCAGCAGCTTGGGGGTAGCGGGGGAGCAGTACTTC
abundance: NA; v_gene: TRBV5-1; d_gene: NA; j_gene: TRBJ2-1; CDR3aa: CASNRDFYNEQFF; CDR3nt: TGCGCCAGTAACCGGGACTTTTACAATGAGCAGTTCTTC
abundance: few; v_gene: TRBV5-1; d_gene: NA; j_gene: TRBJ2-2; CDR3aa: CASSPMSGHTGELFF; CDR3nt: TGCGCCAGCAGCCCCATGAGCGGTCACACCGGGGAGCTGTTTTTT
abundance: NA; v_gene: TRBV5-6; d_gene: TRBD1; j_gene: TRBJ1-1; CDR3aa: CASSLAGTGRLYYTEAFF; CDR3nt: TGTGCCAGCAGCTTGGCGGGGACAGGGAGACTGTATTACACTGAAGCTTTCTTT
abundance: NA; v_gene: TRBV6-5; d_gene: TRBD1; j_gene: TRBJ2-7; CDR3aa: CASSYGGQGGNEQYF; CDR3nt: TGTGCCAGCAGTTACGGGGGACAGGGAGGCAACGAGCAGTACTTC
abundance: NA; v_gene: TRBV6-5; d_gene: TRBD1; j_gene: TRBJ2-1; CDR3aa: CASSDRVTEQFF; CDR3nt: TGTGCCAGCAGCGACAGGGTCACTGAGCAGTTCTTC
abundance: NA; v_gene: TRBV27; d_gene: TRBD1; j_gene: TRBJ2-7; CDR3aa: CASSPDRGGYEQYF; CDR3nt: TGTGCCAGCAGTCCGGACAGGGGAGGGTACGAGCAGTACTTC
abundance: NA; v_gene: TRBV30; d_gene: NA; j_gene: TRBJ1-4; CDR3aa: CASSPGTQPEKLFF; CDR3nt: TGTGCCTCCTCCCCCGGGACACAGCCTGAAAAACTGTTTTTT
abundance: NA; v_gene: TRBV4-2; d_gene: NA; j_gene: TRBJ2-7; CDR3aa: CASSQDYRGFDEQYF; CDR3nt: TGTGCCAGCAGCCAAGATTATAGGGGCTTTGACGAGCAGTACTTC
abundance: once; v_gene: TRBV30; d_gene: TRBD1; j_gene: TRBJ1-2; CDR3aa: CAWTGGAGGYPF; CDR3nt: TGTGCCTGGACAGGGGGAGCCGGCGGCTACCCCTTC
abundance: NA; v_gene: TRBV4-1; d_gene: TRBD2; j_gene: TRBJ2-5; CDR3aa: CASSQKLAAQETQYF; CDR3nt: TGCGCCAGCAGCCAAAAACTAGCGGCCCAAGAGACCCAGTACTTC
abundance: NA; v_gene: TRBV6-6; d_gene: NA; j_gene: TRBJ1-5; CDR3aa: CASSYHTSNQPQHF; CDR3nt: TGTGCCAGCAGTTACCATACAAGCAATCAGCCCCAGCATTTT
abundance: NA; v_gene: TRBV9; d_gene: NA; j_gene: TRBJ2-3; CDR3aa: CASTIAEGSSTDTQYF; CDR3nt: TGTGCCAGCACCATCGCGGAGGGATCTAGCACAGATACGCAGTATTTT
abundance: once; v_gene: TRBV19; d_gene: NA; j_gene: TRBJ2-2; CDR3aa: CASSIGGSHTGELFF; CDR3nt: TGTGCCAGTAGTATCGGAGGGAGTCACACCGGGGAGCTGTTTTTT
abundance: few; v_gene: TRBV27; d_gene: TRBD1; j_gene: TRBJ2-3; CDR3aa: CASRPPGQKADTQYF; CDR3nt: TGTGCCAGCAGACCTCCGGGACAGAAGGCAGATACGCAGTATTTT
abundance: few; v_gene: TRBV27; d_gene: NA; j_gene: TRBJ2-7; CDR3aa: CASSRGTAPYEQYF; CDR3nt: TGTGCCAGCAGTCGCGGGACGGCACCCTACGAGCAGTACTTC
abundance: NA; v_gene: TRBV14; d_gene: TRBD2; j_gene: TRBJ2-1; CDR3aa: CASSKISGNNEQFF; CDR3nt: TGTGCCAGCAGCAAAATTAGCGGGAACAATGAGCAGTTCTTC
abundance: NA; v_gene: TRBV7-9; d_gene: TRBD1; j_gene: TRBJ2-5; CDR3aa: CASSPTHGTGLWETQYF; CDR3nt: TGTGCCAGCAGCCCGACCCACGGGACAGGGCTATGGGAGACCCAGTACTTC
abundance: NA; v_gene: TRBV5-6; d_gene: TRBD1; j_gene: TRBJ2-7; CDR3aa: CASSLAADRGRREQYF; CDR3nt: TGTGCCAGCAGCTTGGCCGCCGACAGGGGGCGCAGAGAGCAGTACTTC
abundance: NA; v_gene: TRBV28; d_gene: NA; j_gene: TRBJ1-2; CDR3aa: CASSLGGAWNYGYTF; CDR3nt: TGTGCCAGCAGTTTGGGGGGGGCTTGGAACTATGGCTACACCTTC
abundance: NA; v_gene: TRBV9; d_gene: TRBD1; j_gene: TRBJ2-3; CDR3aa: CASSAQGSTDTQYF; CDR3nt: TGTGCCAGCAGCGCACAGGGGTCCACAGATACGCAGTATTTT
abundance: NA; v_gene: TRBV4-2; d_gene: TRBD1; j_gene: TRBJ2-3; CDR3aa: CASSRRDRVEDTQYF; CDR3nt: TGTGCCAGCAGCCGGCGAGACAGGGTGGAAGATACGCAGTATTTT
abundance: NA; v_gene: TRBV2; d_gene: NA; j_gene: TRBJ2-1; CDR3aa: CASGRDLGSYNEQFF; CDR3nt: TGTGCCAGCGGGCGGGACCTGGGCTCCTACAATGAGCAGTTCTTC